The following is a T cell receptor beta chain sequence with its context. Its target antigen remains unknown. No clone much larger than this one lies a single base away; base qualities are absent. Sample treatment or condition, as interpreted from the label and publication: live attenuated yellow fever vaccine strain. At each blood-draw timepoint, two biological replicates of bulk PBMCs were collected. PBMCs were isolated from peripheral blood using a standard Ficoll-Paque protocol. RNA was extracted with TriZol from bulk PBMCs, CD4 and CD8 fractions, and dextramer-positive and dextramer-negative fractions. TCR cDNA was synthesized by 5'RACE template switching, through which a universal primer site and unique molecular identifiers were introduced. Priming of cDNA synthesis was performed from both the TCR alpha and TCR beta constant segments. Library amplification used two PCR steps, and the second PCR step added sample barcodes and sequencing adapters. Sequencing of libraries was performed on Illumina HiSeq 2500 (2x100 bp) or NovaSeq (2x150 bp). Per the original workflow: MIGEC was used to demultiplex reads and collapse the reads into UMI consensus sequences, and MiXCR was used for V(D)J alignment. Clonotypes responding to the vaccine were identified with edgeR on replicate PBMC samples, with the criteria of FDR below 0.01 and a log2 fold change above 5 up to day 15. CD4 or CD8 identity was assigned to each bulk clonotype according to whether the clonotype was present at higher abundance in the sequenced CD4 repertoire or the sequenced CD8 repertoire. TCRdb's own reprocessing of the public reads used fastp at Q25 and MiXCR and kept productive beta chains. Rows with one shared CDR3 protein collapse into an entry with the most common genes and DNA. These V and J calls originate from TCRdb's pipeline instead of the authors' own analysis. Counted in this sample were roughly 340,000 distinct CDR3 sequences; 8.7% of them appeared once. The ten largest clones add up to more than 15% of the sample.

This sample is part of a study of T cells after yellow fever vaccination (dated by TCRdb to about 2019). Background on the whole study: The SMART-Seq v4 Ultra Low Input RNA kit was used to prepare libraries from fractions with low cell numbers. Bulk TCR alpha and beta repertoires were sequenced longitudinally to track T-cell clones before and after primary and booster YFV17D yellow fever vaccination. The cohort comprised two healthy male donors, one aged 18 to 30 and one aged 30 to 39 years. Blood was collected at multiple timepoints before and after primary and secondary immunization, and bulk PBMC replicates and cell subsets were isolated. The paper as a whole reports these results and caveats: Computational filtering was required because FACS-sorted repertoires could contain abundant contaminating clonotypes from the bulk population. Most clones expanded after primary vaccination (around 96% of CD4 and around 88% of CD8) were re-detected after the booster, suggesting that broad memory maintenance occurred. A small fraction of clonotypes appeared in both the CD4 and CD8 compartments, likely as a result of convergent recombination. Compared with the primary T-cell response, the secondary T-cell response was faster but weaker, reaching its peak on day 5 rather than on day 15. The study included only two donors, which limits how far the findings can be generalized.

The germline V gene supplies CDR1 SQVTM and CDR2 ANQGSEA. The CDR3, from cysteine to phenylalanine, totals 12 residues. Only the CDR3 DNA stays, 36 bases, in frame from base 1. V sheds 6 bases and J sheds 5 bases, leaving 13 bases between their ends. The TCR originated in a man younger than 35 who received the YFV17D yellow fever vaccine. The rearranged chain carries TRBV29-1 and TRBJ1-2, with an unclear D gene assignment. The input for sequencing was PBMCs, taken on the day of the first yellow fever vaccination. The DNA sequence reads TGCAGCGTAGTAGGACCGACATATGGCTACACCTTC. This is translated as CSVVGPTYGYTF.